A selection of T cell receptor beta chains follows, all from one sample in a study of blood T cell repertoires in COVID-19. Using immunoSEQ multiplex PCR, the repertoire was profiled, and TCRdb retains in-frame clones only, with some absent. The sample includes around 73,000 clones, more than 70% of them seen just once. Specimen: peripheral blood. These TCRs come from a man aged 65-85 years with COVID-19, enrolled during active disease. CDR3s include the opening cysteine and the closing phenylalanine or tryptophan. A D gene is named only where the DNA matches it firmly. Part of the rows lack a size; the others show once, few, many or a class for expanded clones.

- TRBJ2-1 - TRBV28 CASSRRPHSGSSPRSYNEQFF TGTGCCAGCAGTCGAAGGCCCCATAGCGGCTCCTCTCCTCGCTCCTACAATGAGCAGTTCTTC
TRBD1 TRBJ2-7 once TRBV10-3 CAISEEGARVSEQYF TGTGCCATCAGTGAGGAGGGGGCGAGGGTTTCCGAGCAGTACTTC
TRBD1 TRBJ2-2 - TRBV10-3 CAISGPGQSMTGELFF TGTGCCATCAGTGGGCCGGGACAGAGCATGACCGGGGAGCTGTTTTTT
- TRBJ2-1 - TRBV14 CASSQPRRWDYNEQFF TGTGCCAGCAGCCAACCTAGGAGGTGGGACTACAATGAGCAGTTCTTC
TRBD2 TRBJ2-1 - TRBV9 CASSVVASGLKGQFF TGTGCCAGCAGCGTAGTGGCTAGCGGGCTGAAGGGGCAGTTCTTC
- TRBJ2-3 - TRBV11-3 CASSQGSGTQYF TGTGCCAGCAGCCAGGGATCAGGAACGCAGTATTTT
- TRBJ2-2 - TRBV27 CASSPGDTTGELFF TGTGCCAGCAGCCCCGGGGACACGACCGGGGAGCTGTTTTTT
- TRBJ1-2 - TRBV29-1 CSVDRVDGYTF TGCAGCGTTGACAGGGTTGATGGCTACACCTTC
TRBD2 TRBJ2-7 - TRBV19 CASRTSGEPYEQYF TGTGCCAGTCGGACTAGCGGGGAGCCCTACGAGCAGTACTTC
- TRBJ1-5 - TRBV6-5 CASRPGTRSNQPQHF TGTGCCAGCAGACCCGGGACTAGGAGCAATCAGCCCCAGCATTTT
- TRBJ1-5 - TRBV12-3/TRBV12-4 CASSPREREPQHF TGTGCCAGCAGCCCCCGGGAGAGAGAGCCCCAGCATTTT
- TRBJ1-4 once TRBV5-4 CASSFGDEKLFF TGTGCCAGCAGCTTCGGAGACGAAAAACTGTTTTTT
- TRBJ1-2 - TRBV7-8 CASSLEGTWGYTF TGTGCCAGCAGCTTAGAGGGGACATGGGGCTACACCTTC
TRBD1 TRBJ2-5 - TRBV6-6 CASSQTGAETQYF TGTGCCAGCAGCCAGACAGGGGCAGAGACCCAGTACTTC
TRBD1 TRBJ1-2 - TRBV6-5 CASRKTGVDYGYTF TGTGCCAGCAGAAAAACAGGGGTCGACTATGGCTACACCTTC
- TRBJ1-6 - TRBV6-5 CASRDGTRYNSPLHF TGTGCCAGCAGGGACGGGACACGTTATAATTCACCCCTCCACTTT
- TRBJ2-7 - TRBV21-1 CASSRGEGYEQYF TGTGCCAGCAGTCGAGGGGAGGGCTACGAGCAGTACTTC
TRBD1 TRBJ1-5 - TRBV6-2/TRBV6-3 CASSPTGTNQPQHF TGTGCCAGCAGCCCGACAGGGACAAATCAGCCCCAGCATTTT
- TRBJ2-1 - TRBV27 CASNLDSPNAPEQFF TGTGCCAGCAACCTGGACAGCCCCAATGCCCCGGAGCAGTTCTTC
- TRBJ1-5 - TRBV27 CASSLSFSGLSNQPQHF TGTGCCAGCAGTTTATCATTTTCAGGGCTGAGCAATCAGCCCCAGCATTTT
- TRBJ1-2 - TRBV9 CASSVDQYGYTF TGTGCCAGCAGCGTAGATCAGTATGGCTACACCTTC
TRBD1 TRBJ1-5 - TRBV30 CAWSQTGGNQPQHF TGTGCCTGGAGCCAGACAGGGGGCAATCAGCCCCAGCATTTT
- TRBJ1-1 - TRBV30 CAWTTGNTEAFF TGTGCCTGGACAACGGGGAACACTGAAGCTTTCTTT
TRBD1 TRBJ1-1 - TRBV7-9 CASSSTRQGRSTEAFF TGTGCCAGCAGCTCCACGCGACAGGGAAGAAGCACTGAAGCTTTCTTT
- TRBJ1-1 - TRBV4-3 CASSSQSGFTEAFF TGCGCCAGCAGCTCCCAATCCGGTTTCACTGAAGCTTTCTTT
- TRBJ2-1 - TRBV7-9 CASSSRQDITYNEQFF TGTGCCAGCAGCTCCAGACAGGACATCACCTACAATGAGCAGTTCTTC
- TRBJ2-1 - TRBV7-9 CASSPPGSSYNEQFF TGTGCCAGCAGCCCCCCGGGTAGCTCCTACAATGAGCAGTTCTTC
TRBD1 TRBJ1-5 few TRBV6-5 CASGRGTGNQPQHF TGTGCCAGCGGCCGCGGGACAGGGAATCAGCCCCAGCATTTT
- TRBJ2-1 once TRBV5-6 CASSHRTGRDRGNEQFF TGTGCCAGCAGCCATCGGACAGGGAGGGATAGGGGCAATGAGCAGTTCTTC
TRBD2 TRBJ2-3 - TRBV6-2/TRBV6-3 CASSYSLIAGADLTDTQYF TGTGCTAGCAGTTACTCGCTAATAGCGGGTGCGGACCTCACAGATACGCAGTATTTT
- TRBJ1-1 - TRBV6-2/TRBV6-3 CASSPRVGEAFF TGTGCCAGCAGCCCCAGGGTGGGTGAAGCTTTCTTT
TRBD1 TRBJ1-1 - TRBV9 CASSATGRISMNTEAFF TGTGCCAGCAGTGCGACAGGGAGAATTTCCATGAACACTGAAGCTTTCTTT
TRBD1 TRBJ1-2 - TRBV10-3 CAISESRGSGQGNYGYTF TGTGCCATCAGTGAGTCCCGAGGTTCAGGACAGGGGAACTATGGCTACACCTTC
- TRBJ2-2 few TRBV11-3 CASSLRGSNTGELFF TGTGCCAGCAGCTTACGGGGATCGAACACCGGGGAGCTGTTTTTT
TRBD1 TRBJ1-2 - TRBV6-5 CASRRGRGYTF TGTGCCAGCAGAAGGGGGCGAGGCTACACCTTC
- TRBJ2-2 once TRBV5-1 CASSPGQNTGELFF TGCGCCAGCAGTCCAGGCCAGAACACCGGGGAGCTGTTTTTT
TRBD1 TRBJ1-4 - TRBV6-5 CASSWTGTTNEKLFF TGTGCCAGCAGTTGGACAGGGACAACTAATGAAAAACTGTTTTTT
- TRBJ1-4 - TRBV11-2 CASSYRQINEKLFF TGTGCCAGCAGCTATCGACAGATTAATGAAAAACTGTTTTTT
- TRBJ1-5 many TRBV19 CASSIWQGGNQPQHF TGTGCCAGTAGTATATGGCAGGGAGGTAATCAGCCCCAGCATTTT
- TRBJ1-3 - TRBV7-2 CASSLARGAGNTIYF TGTGCCAGCAGCTTAGCCCGGGGAGCTGGAAACACCATATATTTT
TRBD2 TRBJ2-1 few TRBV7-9 CASSPRGLAGGPRGNEQFF TGTGCCAGCAGCCCGAGGGGGCTAGCGGGAGGGCCTCGGGGCAATGAGCAGTTCTTC
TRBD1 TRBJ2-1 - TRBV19 CASSIWTGGDNEQFF TGTGCCAGTAGTATCTGGACAGGGGGGGACAATGAGCAGTTCTTC
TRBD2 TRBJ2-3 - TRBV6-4 CASSDSGSGNPYNTDTQYF TGTGCCAGCAGTGACTCGGGGAGCGGGAACCCCTATAACACAGATACGCAGTATTTT
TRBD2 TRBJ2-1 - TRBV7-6 CASSLASGMANEQFF TGTGCCAGCAGCTTAGCTAGCGGGATGGCAAATGAGCAGTTCTTC
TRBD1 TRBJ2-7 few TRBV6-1 CASSEQGAVEQYF TGTGCCAGCAGTGAACAGGGGGCGGTCGAGCAGTACTTC
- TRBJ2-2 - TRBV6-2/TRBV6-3 CASSYSISSGELFF TGTGCCAGCAGTTACTCGATTAGTTCCGGGGAGCTGTTTTTT
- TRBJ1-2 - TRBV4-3 CASSQDPDPRLNGYTF TGCGCCAGCAGCCAAGATCCGGACCCTAGACTAAATGGCTACACCTTC
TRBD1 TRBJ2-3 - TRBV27 CASRYGTETDTQYF TGTGCCAGCAGGTACGGGACAGAGACAGATACGCAGTATTTT
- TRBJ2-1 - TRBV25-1 CASSRSPGVNEQFF TGTGCCAGCAGTAGGTCCCCCGGGGTCAATGAGCAGTTCTTC
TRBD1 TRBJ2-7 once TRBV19 CASSPRGSSYEQYF TGTGCCAGTAGTCCCAGGGGGAGCTCCTACGAGCAGTACTTC
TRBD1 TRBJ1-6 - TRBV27 CASSLRVGQGYNSPLHF TGTGCCAGCAGTTTAAGAGTTGGACAGGGCTATAATTCACCCCTCCACTTT
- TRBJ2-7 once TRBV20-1 CSARDKQYF TGCAGTGCTAGAGATAAGCAGTACTTC
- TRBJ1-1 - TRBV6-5 CASTEAGRGNTEAFF TGTGCCAGCACCGAGGCGGGGCGAGGGAACACTGAAGCTTTCTTT